The sequence of this TCR beta chain was determined in a study of CD8+ T cells in alopecia areata. PBMCs, the starting material, were the source of sorted CD4+ and CD8+ T cells. RNA extraction and reverse transcription yielded cDNA as sequencing template. Sequencing used immunoSEQ multiplex PCR; TCRdb keeps in-frame clones, though not all of them. The data contain 100,000 to 120,000 clones, roughly 64% of them singletons. Per the germline V gene, CDR1 is SGHDT and CDR2 is YYEEEE. This CDR3 region has 14 residues. Germline trimming cut 2 bases from V and 10 bases from J; bases unmatched to any gene: 6. V is TRBV5-6 and J is TRBJ2-1; 10 bases are shared with TRBD2. This clonotype was obtained from a human donor in good health. The sequenced material came from CD8+ T cells sorted from blood. CDR3 nucleotide sequence: TGTGCCAGCAGCTTCCCTAGCGGGGGTCCCGAGCAGTTCTTC. Its translation is CASSFPSGGPEQFF. Supplemented by reference TRBV5-6 and TRBJ2-1, the full variable domain reads DAGVTQSPTHLIKTRGQQVTLRCSPKSGHDTVSWYQQALGQGPQFIFQYYEEEERQRGNFPDRFSGHQFPNYSSELNVNALLLGDSALYLCASSFPSGGPEQFFGPGTRLTVL.